This is a list of T cell receptor beta chains from one sample in a study of cytomegalovirus exposure and HLA in healthy donors. Measured with immunoSEQ multiplex PCR; TCRdb has only the in-frame clones, and not every one. This sample carries 110,000 to 150,000 clones, roughly nine tenths of them seen once, and the ten largest clones take 0.69%. Sequenced input: PBMCs. These receptors originate from a man younger than 35 in good health and CMV-seronegative. The CDR3 runs from the conserved cysteine through the conserved F or W. A D gene is named only where the DNA matches it firmly. Clone size is given for some rows only: seen once, a few or many times, or a class if the clone is expanded.

few TRBJ2-7 TRBV27 TRBD1 TGTGCCAGCAGTTTTGAGGGACAGGGGTCCTACGAGCAGTACTTC CASSFEGQGSYEQYF
once TRBJ2-5 TRBV29-1 NA TGCAGCGTCGCCCAGCGACAGGTGGGGACCCAGTACTTC CSVAQRQVGTQYF
NA TRBJ1-5 TRBV7-9 NA TGTGCCAGCAGCTTAGGAGATCAGCCCCAGCATTTT CASSLGDQPQHF
NA TRBJ2-1 TRBV7-6 TRBD2 TGTGCCAGCAGCTTAGGTTCGGACCTAGCGGGGCACAATGAGCAGTTCTTC CASSLGSDLAGHNEQFF
NA TRBJ1-1 TRBV19 NA TGTGCCAGTAGTATCGCAGGCTACACTGAAGCTTTCTTT CASSIAGYTEAFF
NA TRBJ1-4 TRBV7-9 TRBD1 TGTGCCAGCAGCAGAGGACAGGGGGCCCGGGATAATGAAAAACTGTTTTTT CASSRGQGARDNEKLFF
NA TRBJ2-1 TRBV20-1 NA TGCAGTGCTAGGGCGGAAGTCGAGCAGTTCTTC CSARAEVEQFF
NA TRBJ1-1 TRBV6-5 TRBD1 TGTGCCAGCAGTACAGGGGGCTCGAACACTGAAGCTTTCTTT CASSTGGSNTEAFF
NA TRBJ1-1 TRBV19 NA TGTGCTTCGACCCGGGAGAACACTGAAGCTTTCTTT CASTRENTEAFF
NA TRBJ1-1 TRBV5-4 NA TGTGCCAGCAGCCACAGGGAATTTAGGACTGAAGCTTTCTTT CASSHREFRTEAFF
NA TRBJ2-2 TRBV2 NA TGTGCCAGCATGTTACGAGCGGGGAACACCGGGGAGCTGTTTTTT CASMLRAGNTGELFF
NA TRBJ1-5 TRBV18 NA TGTGCCAGCTCATCGACAAATGACCAGCAGCCCCAGCATTTT CASSSTNDQQPQHF
once TRBJ1-1 TRBV2 NA TGTGCCAGCAGTGAAGCGGGCGGGCGGGTCGTCACTGAAGCTTTCTTT CASSEAGGRVVTEAFF
NA TRBJ1-6 TRBV18 NA TGTGCCAGCTCACCTACAGGGTCGGCCTATAATTCACCCCTCCACTTT CASSPTGSAYNSPLHF
NA TRBJ2-7 TRBV5-4 NA TGTGCCAGCAGCTGGGGGCAAGGGTTCGACGAGCAGTACTTC CASSWGQGFDEQYF
NA TRBJ2-3 TRBV27 TRBD2 TGTGCCAGCAGTTTAAGGGGGGAGCGGGGGGTTGGCACAGATACGCAGTATTTT CASSLRGERGVGTDTQYF
NA TRBJ1-2 TRBV10-3 TRBD1 TGTGCCATCAGTGAACAGGGGGCGGAAGGCTACACCTTC CAISEQGAEGYTF
NA TRBJ1-5 TRBV5-8 NA TGTGCCAGCAGCTTGTTTACAGGGAAGTATAGCAATCAGCCCCAGCATTTT CASSLFTGKYSNQPQHF
NA TRBJ2-2 TRBV5-1 NA TGCGCCAGCAGCTTGGAGGGGGAAAAGAGGATGTTTTTT CASSLEGEKRMFF
NA TRBJ2-5 TRBV19 TRBD2 TGTGCCAGTAGTACCAGACTAGCGGGAGGAGGAGAGACCCAGTACTTC CASSTRLAGGGETQYF
NA TRBJ2-3 TRBV5-1 TRBD1 TGCGCCAGCAGGGCCGGGACAGGGGGCCCAGATACGCAGTATTTT CASRAGTGGPDTQYF
NA TRBJ2-1 TRBV4-3 NA TGCGCCAGCAGCCAGGCCCAGGGTTATGAGCAGTTCTTC CASSQAQGYEQFF
NA TRBJ1-5 TRBV7-8 NA TGTGCCAGCAGCTTAAATAGCGGGGCATTGACAAATGGGCCCCAGCATTTT CASSLNSGALTNGPQHF
NA TRBJ1-5 TRBV2 NA TGTGCCAGCAGGGGCCCGGGAGGTCGTCAGCCCCAGCATTTT CASRGPGGRQPQHF
NA TRBJ2-6 TRBV5-1 NA TGCGCCAGCAGCGCGGACAGCATCTCTGGGGCCAACGTCCTGACTTTC CASSADSISGANVLTF
NA TRBJ2-2 TRBV11-3 TRBD1 TGTGCCAGCAGCTTACTTACAGGGGGCTGGACCGGGGAGCTGTTTTTT CASSLLTGGWTGELFF
NA TRBJ2-5 TRBV7-7 NA TGTGCCAGCAGCTTAAGGGCCGGGAATGTGGAGACCCAGTACTTC CASSLRAGNVETQYF
NA TRBJ1-2 TRBV28 TRBD1 TGTGCCAGCGGCGGACAGGGTGAAGGCTACACCTTC CASGGQGEGYTF
few TRBJ1-3 TRBV9 NA TGTGCCAGCAGCGAAGGGGGAAGAGCCATATATTTT CASSEGGRAIYF
NA TRBJ1-1 TRBV11-2 TRBD1 TGTGCCAGCAGCCGGGGGCAGGGGGAACCGAACACTGAAGCTTTCTTT CASSRGQGEPNTEAFF
NA TRBJ1-5 TRBV7-6 NA TGTGCCAGCAGCTTAGGGCAGGGCAATCAGCCCCAGCATTTT CASSLGQGNQPQHF
NA TRBJ2-7 TRBV2 TRBD1 TGTGCCAGCAGTGATCCGGGACAGGGGACCCACGAGCAGTACTTC CASSDPGQGTHEQYF
NA TRBJ2-3 TRBV9 NA TGTGCCAGCAGCGGTCTCATCGGTACGCAGTATTTT CASSGLIGTQYF